This T cell receptor (beta chain) appears in the sequencing data of a study of T-cell memory formation after mild COVID-19. This clonotype was recorded once. CDR3 length equals 15 residues. The V end was cut by 8 bases, the J end by 3 bases, with 17 bases between. Germline CDR1 reads SGHVS; CDR2 reads FQNEAQ. MiXCR was run by TCRdb on the 5' RACE reads, yielding one entry per CDR3 protein. Counted here are roughly 45,000 distinct CDR3 sequences, about 28% occurring once; the ten biggest clones make up roughly two fifths. This TCR was recovered from a man aged 18 to 30 who had mild COVID-19 (a few samples of this study predate the infection). Cell type and time point are not known. This rearrangement joins TRBV7-8 to TRBJ2-1; D is possibly TRBD1 (6 bases). Sequenced: PBMCs or a T cell subset sorted from them (not recorded which). As DNA, the CDR3 is TGTGCCAGCTCCAGGGGTGATCCCCGCTACAATGAGCAGTTCTTC. Protein product: CASSRGDPRYNEQFF. The variable domain in full, with the rest retrieved from reference TRBV7-8 and TRBJ2-1, is GAGVSQSPRYKVAKRGQDVALRCDPISGHVSLFWYQQALGQGPEFLTYFQNEAQLDKSGLPSDRFFAERPEGSVSTLKIQRTQQEDSAVYLCASSRGDPRYNEQFFGPGTRLTVL.